The 13 T cell receptor beta chains below come from one sample, sequenced in a study of cytomegalovirus exposure and HLA in healthy donors (dated by TCRdb to between 2016 and 2019). Library preparation was by the immunoSEQ multiplex PCR assay. A mixture of 60 forward primers for TCR Vbeta segments and 13 reverse primers for TCR Jbeta segments was used in the multiplex PCR. TCRdb took over this immuneACCESS table, retaining in-frame rearrangements with V and J assigned. Such tables are incomplete; in checked studies, under half of the missing clones stem from an unresolved V gene, and the remainder is unexplained. This sample holds 110,000 to 150,000 clones; less than 9.5% were observed only once. About 2% of the sample comes from the top ten. Sequences were obtained from PBMCs. The receptors originated from a male donor in good health and CMV-seronegative.

This clone was counted only a few times. The V and J genes are TRBV5-1 and TRBJ2-2, with D perhaps matching TRBD1 (6 bases). CDR1 is SGHRS, CDR2 YFSETQ, per germline. V was shortened by 6 bases and J by 13 bases, with 19 bases between the two germline ends. This CDR3 has 13 residues. The CDR3 reads CASTLVSGRGLFF. The CDR3 coding sequence is TGCGCCAGCACCCTCGTGAGTGGCAGGGGGCTGTTTTTT.

The rearrangement uses TRBV11-2 and TRBJ2-7; 8 bases map to TRBD1. CDR1 and CDR2 from the germline V gene are SGHAT and FQNNGV. This CDR3 comprises 15 residues. The V and J ends lost 0 bases and 4 bases, in that order; junction bases with no gene match: 5. CDR3 nucleotides: TGTGCCAGCAGCTTAGAGTTTGGACAGGGTTACGAGCAGTACTTC. Translating gives CASSLEFGQGYEQYF.

This chain connects TRBV25-1 to TRBJ1-4; D is uncertain. Trimming took off 1 base at V and 1 base at J, with 7 bases between the two ends. Germline V gene lookup returns CDR1 MGHDK and CDR2 SYGVNS. The CDR3 totals 15 residues. CDR3 residues: CASSESRETNEKLFF. DNA of the CDR3: TGTGCCAGCAGTGAATCGAGGGAAACTAATGAAAAACTGTTTTTT.

V and J are TRBV29-1 and TRBJ1-3; 8 nucleotides line up with TRBD1. Trimming cost V 6 bases and J 1 base; bases outside gene matches: 2. CDR3 length: 13 amino acids. The germline V gene has CDR1 SQVTM and CDR2 ANQGSEA. The DNA of the CDR3 is TGCAGCGTAAGACAGGGGTCTGGAAACACCATATATTTT. This translates into CSVRQGSGNTIYF.

J is TRBJ2-1 and V is TRBV18, with 8 bases aligning to TRBD2. The CDR3 is 14 residues long. The junction had 5 bases not matched to a gene; V was cut back by 2 bases and J by 8 bases. The germline gives CDR1 KGHSH, CDR2 LQKENI. CDR3 sequence reads: CASSPAGGLDEQFF. The CDR3 DNA follows: TGTGCCAGCTCACCAGCGGGGGGCCTGGATGAGCAGTTCTTC.

The CDR3 coding sequence is TGTGCCAGCAGCCAAGTGGGGGACTCAGGCCTAGATACGCAGTATTTT. It encodes CASSQVGDSGLDTQYF. The chain is built from TRBV16 and TRBJ2-3; D possibly corresponds to TRBD2 (6 bases). Germline V gene sequence: CDR1 KGHSY, CDR2 FQNENV. V was cut by 2 bases and J by 5 bases, with 17 bases left in between. The CDR3 is 16 residues long.

The chain links TRBV7-9 to TRBJ2-3; D is unresolved. Germline loops: CDR1 SEHNR, CDR2 FQNEAQ (reference sequence). This CDR3 comprises 14 residues. Trimming removed 0 bases from V and 2 bases from J, with 6 bases in between. CDR3 region: CASSLAGTTDTQYF. For the CDR3, the DNA is TGTGCCAGCAGCTTAGCTGGCACCACAGATACGCAGTATTTT.

This clone was observed a few times. V and J are TRBV5-1 and TRBJ2-3; 14 bases are a match to TRBD2. The V and J ends lost 3 bases and 9 bases, in that order; junction bases with no gene match: 3. Germline values: CDR1 SGHRS, CDR2 YFSETQ. This CDR3 region has 14 residues. The CDR3 sequence: CASSSTSGRDTQYF. CDR3 coding DNA: TGCGCCAGCAGCTCGACTAGCGGGAGGGACACGCAGTATTTT.

This sequence joins TRBV6-6 and TRBJ2-7; 7 nucleotides line up with TRBD1. Germline CDR1 is MNHNY and CDR2 is SVGAGI (reference sequence). J lost 2 bases, V lost 5 bases, and 6 bases had no gene match. This CDR3 has 14 residues. CDR3: CASSHRQGPYEQYF. CDR3 in DNA: TGTGCCAGCAGTCACAGACAGGGACCCTACGAGCAGTACTTC.

This clone was seen a few times. The gene calls are TRBV27 and TRBJ2-7; D possibly corresponds to TRBD1 (6 bases). The CDR3 runs 14 residues. Germline CDR1 MNHEY, CDR2 SMNVEV (reference sequence). The V end lost 3 bases, the J end lost 4 bases, and 13 bases lay between the germline ends. CDR3 in amino acids: CASSLRGGVYEQYF. The CDR3 DNA follows: TGTGCCAGCAGTTTGAGAGGGGGAGTTTACGAGCAGTACTTC.

The chain joins TRBV5-1 to TRBJ1-1; unclear D gene. This CDR3 has 13 residues. The V gene's germline CDR1 is SGHRS and CDR2 YFSETQ. Trimming took off 4 bases at V and 1 base at J, with 8 bases between the two ends. The CDR3 bases are TGCGCCAGCAGCCCTGAAGCGAACACTGAAGCTTTCTTT. Amino acid sequence: CASSPEANTEAFF.

This clone was counted a single time. The genes are TRBV28 and TRBJ2-7; TRBD2 is a possible D gene (7 bases). Germline values: CDR1 MDHEN, CDR2 SYDVKM. V dropped 4 bases and J dropped 0 bases, with 25 bases sitting between them. CDR3 length: 19 amino acids. As DNA, the CDR3 is TGTGCCAGCAGTTCCGGGGGGCGGGCCCGCCCCCAAAGCTCCTACGAGCAGTACTTC. Its protein product is CASSSGGRARPQSSYEQYF. Combining the CDR3 with reference TRBV28 and TRBJ2-7 gives the whole variable domain DVKVTQSSRYLVKRTGEKVFLECVQDMDHENMFWYRQDPGLGLRLIYFSYDVKMKEKGDIPEGYSVSREKKERFSLILESASTNQTSMYLCASSSGGRARPQSSYEQYFGPGTRLTVT.

There are a few counts of this clone. The J gene is TRBJ1-6, the V gene TRBV11-2, with D unclear. In germline, CDR1 is SGHAT, CDR2 FQNNGV. V gave up 5 bases and J gave up 8 bases, with 10 bases separating them. The CDR3 loop spans 13 amino acids. In DNA form, the CDR3 reads TGTGCCAGCAGCCTTGGGAGGGATTCACCCCTCCACTTT. The encoded protein is CASSLGRDSPLHF.